This T cell receptor (beta chain) was recovered during a study of tumor-infiltrating lymphocytes in primary liver carcinoma. Note on this clonotype: A junction end diverges from the germline sequence, so it may reflect a read error.

It was from roughly 20-30 mg of unsorted bulk tissue that RNA and DNA were co-extracted. All tumor specimens exceeded 90% viable tumor cells. The investigators made TCR beta cDNA from about 500 ng total RNA, using a constant-region primer. It was through three nested multiplex PCR rounds of slightly modified ARM-PCR that TCR beta libraries arose. With TRBV1-TRBV30 forward primers and a C-beta reverse primer, the first two PCR rounds were run for nine to eleven cycles each. TCRdb reanalysed the multiplex PCR reads using MiXCR and keeps one entry per CDR3 protein. The sample carries approximately 73,000 distinct CDR3 sequences, over 60% recorded once. Germline assignment: CDR1 SEHNR and CDR2 FQNEAQ (reference sequence). The CDR3 covers 11 residues.

Sequencing was performed on liver tumor tissue from sampling region 4. As for subset: tumor region T4, right-lateral pole. This TCR was sampled from a middle-aged man with primary liver carcinoma and hepatitis B virus infection. V usage is TRBV7-9 and J usage is TRBJ2-5; no clear D gene. The CDR3 loop reads CASRPQETEYF. In DNA, the CDR3 is TGTGCCAGCAGACCCCAAGAGACCGAGTACTTC.